The 8 T cell receptor beta chains reported below all come from one sample, sequenced in a study of PD-1 blockade in classical Hodgkin lymphoma. Time point denoted: cycle 4 day 1 (C4D1), after more than five weeks of nivolumab. All the patients suffered relapse after autologous stem cell transplantation, and brentuximab vedotin exposure differed. Negative magnetic selection isolated CD4+ T cells from thawed PBMCs. Generated by immunoSEQ multiplex PCR, the TCRdb table keeps only in-frame clones and is missing some. The data show 25,000 to 35,000 clones, with more than 80% seen just once and 2% to 2.5% held by the top ten. Sequenced here: CD4+ T cells from blood, sampled before the fourth cycle of nivolumab. The receptors come from a human donor with classical Hodgkin lymphoma.

This clone turned up a few times. The chain links TRBV27 to TRBJ1-5, with no clear D. The CDR3 spans 13 residues. Germline-derived CDR1 and CDR2 are MNHEY and SMNVEV (reference sequence). V lost 3 bases and J 9 bases, leaving 12 bases between the germline ends. This CDR3 reads CASSLSGRTPQHF. For the CDR3, the DNA is TGTGCCAGCAGTTTGAGTGGGCGGACGCCCCAGCATTTT.

This rearrangement joins TRBV6-4 to TRBJ2-2, with 7 bases lining up with TRBD1. J lost 6 bases, V lost 5 bases, and 0 bases had no gene match. Germline CDR1 is MRHNA and CDR2 is SNTAGT. This CDR3 is built from 12 residues. CDR3 nucleotide sequence: TGTGCCAGCAGTACAGGGGCCGGGGAGCTGTTTTTT. Translation: CASSTGAGELFF.

The chain employs TRBV29-1 and TRBJ1-2, with a tentative D call TRBD1 (6 bases). Looked up from germline, CDR1 is SQVTM and CDR2 is ANQGSEA. V lost 4 bases, J lost 4 bases, and 10 bases lay in between. This CDR3 is 12 amino acids long. The CDR3 loop is CSVGAGAYGYTF. The CDR3 coding sequence is TGCAGCGTTGGGGCAGGGGCCTATGGCTACACCTTC.

J is TRBJ1-1 and V is TRBV5-6; possible D gene TRBD1, 6 bases. The CDR3 contains 14 residues. Germline CDR1 and CDR2: SGHDT and YYEEEE. The ends were cut back, 4 bases at V and 5 bases at J, with 15 bases in the middle. CDR3 sequence (DNA): TGTGCCAGCAGCACCGGACAGAGGGGAACTGAAGCTTTCTTT. It encodes CASSTGQRGTEAFF.

The rearrangement joins TRBV4-1 to TRBJ2-7; D unresolved. Germline V gene lookup returns CDR1 MGHRA and CDR2 YSYEKL. Trimming stripped 0 bases from V and 0 bases from J, with 9 bases between. The CDR3 runs to 15 residues. The CDR3 bases are TGCGCCAGCAGCCAAGAAGGTAGGAGCTCCTACGAGCAGTACTTC. The encoded protein is CASSQEGRSSYEQYF.

The rearrangement uses TRBV29-1 and TRBJ1-1; 9 bases fit TRBD1. Germline loops: CDR1 SQVTM, CDR2 ANQGSEA. The CDR3 covers 15 residues. The junction had 8 bases not matched to a gene; V was cut back by 6 bases and J by 0 bases. CDR3 sequence (DNA): TGCAGCGTCTGTTCCGGGACAGGGCTGAACACTGAAGCTTTCTTT. Its protein product is CSVCSGTGLNTEAFF.

The V gene is TRBV4-3, the J gene TRBJ2-1; D perhaps matches TRBD2 (5 bases). This CDR3 region has 17 residues. V dropped 0 bases and J dropped 0 bases, with 12 bases sitting between them. Germline-derived CDR1 and CDR2 are LGHNA and YSLEER. This chain's CDR3 is CASSQDRAGHSYNEQFF. In DNA form, the CDR3 reads TGCGCCAGCAGCCAAGATCGTGCGGGCCACTCCTACAATGAGCAGTTCTTC.

This sequence joins TRBV4-2 and TRBJ1-1; possibly TRBD1 for D (5 bases). In germline, CDR1 is LGHNA, CDR2 YNFKEQ. Trimming left V 3 bases short and J 3 bases short, with 11 bases between. The CDR3 is 14 amino acids. CDR3 in amino acids: CASSHPLGDTEAFF. The CDR3, as DNA: TGTGCCAGCAGCCACCCACTGGGGGACACTGAAGCTTTCTTT.